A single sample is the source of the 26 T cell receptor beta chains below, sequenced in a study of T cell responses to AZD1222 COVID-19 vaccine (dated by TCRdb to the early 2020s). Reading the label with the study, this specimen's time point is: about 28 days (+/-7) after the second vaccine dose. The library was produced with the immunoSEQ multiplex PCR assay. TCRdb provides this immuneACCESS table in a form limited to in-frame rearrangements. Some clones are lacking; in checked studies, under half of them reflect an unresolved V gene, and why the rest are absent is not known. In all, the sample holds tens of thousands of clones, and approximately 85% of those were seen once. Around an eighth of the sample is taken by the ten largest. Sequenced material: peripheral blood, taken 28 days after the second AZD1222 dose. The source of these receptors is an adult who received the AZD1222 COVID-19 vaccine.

Here the CDR3 DNA reads TGTGCCAGCAGCCAAGCTCGAGGGGTCACTGAAGCTTTCTTT. Translation gives CASSQARGVTEAFF. The gene calls are TRBV3-1 (or the pseudogene TRBV3-2) and TRBJ1-1; possibly TRBD1 for D (5 bases). This CDR3 has 14 amino acids. Trimming took 1 base from V and 4 from J, leaving 10 bases between them. Germline CDR1 and CDR2: LGHDT and YNNKEL (reference sequence).

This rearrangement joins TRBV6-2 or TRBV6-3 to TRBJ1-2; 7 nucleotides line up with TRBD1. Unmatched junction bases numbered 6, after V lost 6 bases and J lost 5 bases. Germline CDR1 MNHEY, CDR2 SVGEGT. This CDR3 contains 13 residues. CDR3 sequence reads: CASSQDRAYGYTF. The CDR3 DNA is TGTGCCAGCAGCCAAGACAGGGCGTATGGCTACACCTTC.

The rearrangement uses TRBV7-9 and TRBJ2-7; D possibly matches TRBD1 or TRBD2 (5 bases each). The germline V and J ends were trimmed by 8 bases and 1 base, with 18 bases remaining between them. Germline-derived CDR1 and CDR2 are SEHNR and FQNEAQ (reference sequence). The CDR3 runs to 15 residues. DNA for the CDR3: TGTGCCAGCCTTTCAGAGGGGCTCGGTTCCTACGAGCAGTACTTC. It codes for CASLSEGLGSYEQYF.

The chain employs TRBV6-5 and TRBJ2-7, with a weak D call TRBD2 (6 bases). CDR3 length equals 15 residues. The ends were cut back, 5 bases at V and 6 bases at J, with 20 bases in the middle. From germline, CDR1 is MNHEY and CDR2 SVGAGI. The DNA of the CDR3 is TGTGCCAGCAGTAACCGGGGACTGAGCCATCCCGAGCAGTACTTC. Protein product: CASSNRGLSHPEQYF.

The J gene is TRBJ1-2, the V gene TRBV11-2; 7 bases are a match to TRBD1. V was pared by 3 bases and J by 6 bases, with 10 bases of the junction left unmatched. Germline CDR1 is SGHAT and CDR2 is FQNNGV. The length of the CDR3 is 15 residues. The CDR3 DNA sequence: TGTGCCAGCAGCTTCCCTTCCGGGACAGTTAATGGCTACACCTTC. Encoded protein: CASSFPSGTVNGYTF.

The CDR3 nucleotides read TGTGCCAGCACCGGGGGTGGTCAGCCCCAGCATTTT. Translated, it gives CASTGGGQPQHF. The rearrangement uses TRBV12-3 or TRBV12-4 and TRBJ1-5; weak D call: TRBD1 (5 bases). This CDR3 region has 12 residues. Deletions cut 7 bases from V and 6 bases from J, with 10 bases between.

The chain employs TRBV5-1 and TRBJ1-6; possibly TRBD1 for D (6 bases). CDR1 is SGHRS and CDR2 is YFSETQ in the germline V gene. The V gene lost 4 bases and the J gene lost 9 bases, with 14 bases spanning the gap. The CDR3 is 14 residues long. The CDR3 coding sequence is TGCGCCAGCAGCCCGACAGGAGGGAGTTCACCCCTCCACTTT. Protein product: CASSPTGGSSPLHF. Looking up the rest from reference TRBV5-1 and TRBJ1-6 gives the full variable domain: KAGVTQTPRYLIKTRGQQVTLSCSPISGHRSVSWYQQTPGQGLQFLFEYFSETQRNKGNFPGRFSGRQFSNSRSEMNVSTLELGDSALYLCASSPTGGSSPLHFGNGTRLTVT.

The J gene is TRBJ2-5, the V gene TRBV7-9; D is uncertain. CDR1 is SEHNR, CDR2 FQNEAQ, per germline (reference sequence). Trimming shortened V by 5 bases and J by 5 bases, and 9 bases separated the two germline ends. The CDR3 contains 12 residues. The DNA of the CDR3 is TGTGCCAGCAGCCCAGCCGCGGAGACCCAGTACTTC. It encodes CASSPAAETQYF. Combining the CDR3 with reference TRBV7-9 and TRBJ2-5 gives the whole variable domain DTGVSQNPRHKITKRGQNVTFRCDPISEHNRLYWYRQTLGQGPEFLTYFQNEAQLEKSRLLSDRFSAERPKGSFSTLEIQRTEQGDSAMYLCASSPAAETQYFGPGTRLLVL.

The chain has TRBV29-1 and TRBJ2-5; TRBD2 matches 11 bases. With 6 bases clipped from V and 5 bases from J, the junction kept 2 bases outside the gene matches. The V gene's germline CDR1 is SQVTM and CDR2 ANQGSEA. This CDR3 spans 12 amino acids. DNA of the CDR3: TGCAGCGTAAGGACTAGCGGGGAGACCCAGTACTTC. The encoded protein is CSVRTSGETQYF.

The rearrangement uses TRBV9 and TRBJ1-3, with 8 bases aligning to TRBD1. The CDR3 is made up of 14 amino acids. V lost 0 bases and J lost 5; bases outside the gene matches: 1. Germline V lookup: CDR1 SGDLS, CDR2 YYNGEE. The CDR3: CASSVDRGRNTIYF. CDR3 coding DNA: TGTGCCAGCAGCGTAGACAGGGGGAGAAACACCATATATTTT.

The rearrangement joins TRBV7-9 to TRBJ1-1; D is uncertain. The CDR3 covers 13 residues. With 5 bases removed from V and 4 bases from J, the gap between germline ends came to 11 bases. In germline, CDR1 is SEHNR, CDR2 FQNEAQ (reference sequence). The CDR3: CASSPPGGTEAFF. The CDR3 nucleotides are TGTGCCAGCAGCCCCCCGGGTGGCACTGAAGCTTTCTTT.

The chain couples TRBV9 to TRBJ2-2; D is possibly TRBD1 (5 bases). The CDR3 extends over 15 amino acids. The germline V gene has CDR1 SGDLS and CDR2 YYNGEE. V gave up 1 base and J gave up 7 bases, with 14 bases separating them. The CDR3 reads CASSVQGRAGGELFF. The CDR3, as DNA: TGTGCCAGCAGCGTACAGGGTAGGGCCGGCGGGGAGCTGTTTTTT.

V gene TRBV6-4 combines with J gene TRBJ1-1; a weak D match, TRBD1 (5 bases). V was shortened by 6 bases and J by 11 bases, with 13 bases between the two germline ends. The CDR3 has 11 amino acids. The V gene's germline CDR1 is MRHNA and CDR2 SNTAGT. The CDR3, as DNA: TGTGCCAGCAGACCTGGGGAGGGGGCTTTCTTT. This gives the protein CASRPGEGAFF.

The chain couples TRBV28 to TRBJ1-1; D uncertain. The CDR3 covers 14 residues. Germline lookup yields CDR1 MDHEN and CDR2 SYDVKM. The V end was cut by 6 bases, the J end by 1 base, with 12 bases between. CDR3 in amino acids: CASSLTLANTEAFF. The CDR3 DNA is TGTGCCAGCAGCCTCACGCTAGCGAACACTGAAGCTTTCTTT.

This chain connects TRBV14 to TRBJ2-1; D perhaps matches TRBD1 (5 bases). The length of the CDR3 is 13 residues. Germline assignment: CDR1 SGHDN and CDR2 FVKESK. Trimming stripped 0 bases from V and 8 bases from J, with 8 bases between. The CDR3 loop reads CASSQDEGDEQFF. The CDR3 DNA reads TGTGCCAGCAGCCAAGACGAAGGGGATGAGCAGTTCTTC.

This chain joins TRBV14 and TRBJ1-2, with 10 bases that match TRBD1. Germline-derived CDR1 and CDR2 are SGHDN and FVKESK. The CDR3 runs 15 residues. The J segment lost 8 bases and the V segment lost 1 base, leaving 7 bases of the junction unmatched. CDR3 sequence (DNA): TGTGCCAGCAGCCAAGCCAGGGACAGGGGAATCGGCTACACCTTC. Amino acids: CASSQARDRGIGYTF.

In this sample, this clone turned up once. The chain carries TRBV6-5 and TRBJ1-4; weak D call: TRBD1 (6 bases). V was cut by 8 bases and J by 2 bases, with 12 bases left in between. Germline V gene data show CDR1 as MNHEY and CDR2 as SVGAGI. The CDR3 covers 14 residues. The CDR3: CASRPGGTNEKLFF. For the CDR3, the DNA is TGTGCCAGCCGTCCGGGGGGCACTAATGAAAAACTGTTTTTT.

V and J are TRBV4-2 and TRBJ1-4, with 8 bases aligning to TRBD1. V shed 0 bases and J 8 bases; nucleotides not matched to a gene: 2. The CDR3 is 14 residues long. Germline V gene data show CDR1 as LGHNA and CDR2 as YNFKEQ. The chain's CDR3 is CASSQDRGREKLFF. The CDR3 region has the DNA TGTGCCAGCAGCCAAGACAGGGGGCGGGAAAAACTGTTTTTT.

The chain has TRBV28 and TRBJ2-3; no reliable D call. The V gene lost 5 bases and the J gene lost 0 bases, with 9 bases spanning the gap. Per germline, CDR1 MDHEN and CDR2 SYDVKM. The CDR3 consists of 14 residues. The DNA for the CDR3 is TGTGCCAGCAGTCTGGCGGCTAGCACAGATACGCAGTATTTT. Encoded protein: CASSLAASTDTQYF.

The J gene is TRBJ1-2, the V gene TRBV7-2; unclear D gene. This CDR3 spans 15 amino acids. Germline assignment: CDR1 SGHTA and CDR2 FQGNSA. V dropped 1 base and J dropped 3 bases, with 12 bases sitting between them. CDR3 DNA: TGTGCCAGCAGCTTAGAAGGCGGAGCCTACTATGGCTACACCTTC. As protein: CASSLEGGAYYGYTF.

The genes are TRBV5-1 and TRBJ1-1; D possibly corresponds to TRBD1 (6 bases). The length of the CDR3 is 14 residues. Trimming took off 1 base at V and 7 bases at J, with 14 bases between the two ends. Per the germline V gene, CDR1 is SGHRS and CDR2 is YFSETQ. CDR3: CASSLRQDGGEAFF. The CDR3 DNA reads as TGCGCCAGCAGCTTGCGACAGGATGGAGGTGAAGCTTTCTTT.

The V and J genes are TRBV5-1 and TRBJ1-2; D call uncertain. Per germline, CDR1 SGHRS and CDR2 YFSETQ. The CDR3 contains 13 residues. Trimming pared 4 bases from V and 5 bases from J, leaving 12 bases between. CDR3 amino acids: CASSPRGDYGYTF. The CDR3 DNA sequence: TGCGCCAGCAGCCCCCGGGGAGATTATGGCTACACCTTC.

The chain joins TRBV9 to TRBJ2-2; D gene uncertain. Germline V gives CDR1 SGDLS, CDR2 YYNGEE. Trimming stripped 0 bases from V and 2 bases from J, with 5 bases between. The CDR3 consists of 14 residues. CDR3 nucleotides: TGTGCCAGCAGCGTAGTTGATAACACCGGGGAGCTGTTTTTT. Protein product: CASSVVDNTGELFF.

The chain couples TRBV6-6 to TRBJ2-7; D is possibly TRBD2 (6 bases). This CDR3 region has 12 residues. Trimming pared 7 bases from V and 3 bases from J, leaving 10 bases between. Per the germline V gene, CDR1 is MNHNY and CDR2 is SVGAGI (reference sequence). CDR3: CASNRGFYEQYF. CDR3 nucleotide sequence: TGTGCCAGCAATCGGGGGTTCTACGAGCAGTACTTC.

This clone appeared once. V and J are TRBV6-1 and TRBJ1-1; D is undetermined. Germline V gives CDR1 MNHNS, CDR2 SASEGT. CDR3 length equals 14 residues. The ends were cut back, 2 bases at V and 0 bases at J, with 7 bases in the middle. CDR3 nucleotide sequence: TGTGCCAGCAGTGAACCAGCGATGAACACTGAAGCTTTCTTT. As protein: CASSEPAMNTEAFF.

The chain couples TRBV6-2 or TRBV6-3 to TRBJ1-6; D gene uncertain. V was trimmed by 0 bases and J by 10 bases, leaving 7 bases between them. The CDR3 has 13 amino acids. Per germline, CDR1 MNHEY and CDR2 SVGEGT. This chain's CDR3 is CASSYSNMSPLHF. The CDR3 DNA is TGTGCCAGCAGTTACTCGAATATGTCACCCCTCCACTTT.